This T cell receptor beta chain is from a study of blood T cells in healthy people across ages. Study-wide findings and caveats: Possibly confounding the expanded clonotype changes was the fact that donor CMV status was unknown.

A second about 7 to 12 cycle PCR used barcoded and J-beta primers. In TCRdb, the 5' RACE reads were re-called with MiXCR into one record per CDR3 protein. The sample carries around 1,800,000 distinct CDR3 sequences, about two fifths recorded once. Researchers isolated at least 6 million PBMCs per sample. This clonotype has more than one count but fewer than ten. The antigen remains unidentified. CDR3 size: 12 residues. Germline values: CDR1 SGHTA, CDR2 FQGNSA. V lost 5 bases and J 5 bases, leaving 10 bases between the germline ends. The material sequenced was blood. This receptor was obtained from a human donor in good health. The chain joins TRBV7-2 to TRBJ2-7; D is unresolved. CDR3 bases: TGTGCCAGCAGCCGATTCGTCCACGAGCAGTACTTC. This encodes CASSRFVHEQYF.